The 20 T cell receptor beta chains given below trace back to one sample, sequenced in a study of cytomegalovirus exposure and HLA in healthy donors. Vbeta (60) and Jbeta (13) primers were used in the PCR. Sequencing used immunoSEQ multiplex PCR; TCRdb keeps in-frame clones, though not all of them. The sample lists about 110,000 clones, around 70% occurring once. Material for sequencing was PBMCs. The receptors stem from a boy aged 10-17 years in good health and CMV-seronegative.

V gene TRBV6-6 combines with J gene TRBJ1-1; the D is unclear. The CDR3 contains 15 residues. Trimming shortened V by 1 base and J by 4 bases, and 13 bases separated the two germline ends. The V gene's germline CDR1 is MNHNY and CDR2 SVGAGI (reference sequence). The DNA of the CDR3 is TGTGCCAGCAGTTACTTTCCCCGAGCGAGCACTGAAGCTTTCTTT. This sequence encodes CASSYFPRASTEAFF.

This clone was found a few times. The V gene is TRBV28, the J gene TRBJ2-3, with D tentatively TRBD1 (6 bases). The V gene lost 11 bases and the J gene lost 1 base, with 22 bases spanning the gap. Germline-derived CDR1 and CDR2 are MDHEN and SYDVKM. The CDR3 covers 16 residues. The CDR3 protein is CAGNGTTRPGTDTQYF. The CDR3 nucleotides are TGTGCCGGTAACGGGACAACCAGGCCCGGCACAGATACGCAGTATTTT.

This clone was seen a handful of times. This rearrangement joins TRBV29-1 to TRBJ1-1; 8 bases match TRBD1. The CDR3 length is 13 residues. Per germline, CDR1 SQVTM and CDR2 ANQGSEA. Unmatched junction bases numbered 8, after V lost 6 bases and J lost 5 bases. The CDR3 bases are TGCAGCGTGAGCGGACAGGGAGTTACTGAAGCTTTCTTT. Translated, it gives CSVSGQGVTEAFF. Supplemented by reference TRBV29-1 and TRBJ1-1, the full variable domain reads SAVISQKPSRDICQRGTSLTIQCQVDSQVTMMFWYRQQPGQSLTLIATANQGSEATYESGFVIDKFPISRPNLTFSTLTVSNMSPEDSSIYLCSVSGQGVTEAFFGQGTRLTVV.

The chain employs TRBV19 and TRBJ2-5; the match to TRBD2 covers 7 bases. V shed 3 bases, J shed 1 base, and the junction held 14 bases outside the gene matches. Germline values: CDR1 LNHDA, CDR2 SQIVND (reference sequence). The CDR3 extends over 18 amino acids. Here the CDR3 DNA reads TGTGCCAGTAGTATCTTGGAGCGCAAAGCGGGGATCCAAGAGACCCAGTACTTC. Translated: CASSILERKAGIQETQYF.

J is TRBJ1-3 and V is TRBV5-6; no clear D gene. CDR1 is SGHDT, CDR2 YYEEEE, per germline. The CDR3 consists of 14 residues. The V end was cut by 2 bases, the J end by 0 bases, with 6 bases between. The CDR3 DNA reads TGTGCCAGCAGCTTTCAGTACTCTGGAAACACCATATATTTT. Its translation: CASSFQYSGNTIYF.

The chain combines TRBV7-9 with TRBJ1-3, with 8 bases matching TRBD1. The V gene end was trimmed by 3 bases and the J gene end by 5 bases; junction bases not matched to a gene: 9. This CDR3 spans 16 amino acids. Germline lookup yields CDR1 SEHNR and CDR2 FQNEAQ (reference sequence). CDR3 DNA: TGTGCCAGCAGCTTGGCTCTTGGACAGGGAAGAAACACCATATATTTT. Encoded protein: CASSLALGQGRNTIYF.

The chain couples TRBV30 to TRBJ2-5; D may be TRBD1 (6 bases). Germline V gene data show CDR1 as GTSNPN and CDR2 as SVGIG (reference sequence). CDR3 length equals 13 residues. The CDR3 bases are TGTTTCGAGGGGGACAATTCTAGTGAGACCCAGTACTTC. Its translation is CFEGDNSSETQYF. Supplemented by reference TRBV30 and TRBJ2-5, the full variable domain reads SQTIHQWPATLVQPVGSPLSLECTVEGTSNPNLYWYRQAAGRGLQLLFYSVGIGQISSEVPQNLSASRPQDRQFILSSKKLLLSDSGFYLCFEGDNSSETQYFGPGTRLLVL.

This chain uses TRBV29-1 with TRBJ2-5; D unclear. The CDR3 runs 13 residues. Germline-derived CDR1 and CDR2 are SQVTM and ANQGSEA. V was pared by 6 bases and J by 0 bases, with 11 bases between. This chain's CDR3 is CSVADSYQETQYF. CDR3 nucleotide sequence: TGCAGCGTGGCTGATTCGTACCAAGAGACCCAGTACTTC.

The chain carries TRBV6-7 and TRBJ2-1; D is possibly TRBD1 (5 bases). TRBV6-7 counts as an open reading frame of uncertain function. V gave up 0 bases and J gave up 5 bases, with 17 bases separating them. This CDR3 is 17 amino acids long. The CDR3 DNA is TGTGCCAGCAGTTACTCAGGGGATAGCCTCCCCGACAATGAGCAGTTCTTC. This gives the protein CASSYSGDSLPDNEQFF.

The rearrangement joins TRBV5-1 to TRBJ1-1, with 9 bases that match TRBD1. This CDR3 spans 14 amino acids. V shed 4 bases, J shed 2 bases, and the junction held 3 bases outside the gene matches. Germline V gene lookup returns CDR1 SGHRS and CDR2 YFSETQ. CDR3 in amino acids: CASSPDRGNTEAFF. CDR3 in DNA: TGCGCCAGCAGCCCGGACAGGGGAAACACTGAAGCTTTCTTT.

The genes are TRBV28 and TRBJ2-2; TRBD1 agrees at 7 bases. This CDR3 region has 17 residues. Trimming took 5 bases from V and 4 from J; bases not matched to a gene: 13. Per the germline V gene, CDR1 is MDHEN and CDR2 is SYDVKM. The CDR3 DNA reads TGTGCCAGCAGTCCATCCAGGGGACAGTGGGGCACCGGGGAGCTGTTTTTT. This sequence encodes CASSPSRGQWGTGELFF.

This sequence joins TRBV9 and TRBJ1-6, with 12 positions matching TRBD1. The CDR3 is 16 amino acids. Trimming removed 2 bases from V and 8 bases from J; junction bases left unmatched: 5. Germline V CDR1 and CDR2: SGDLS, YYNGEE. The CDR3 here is CASSVTRDRGHSPLHF. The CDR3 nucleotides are TGTGCCAGCAGCGTGACCCGGGACAGGGGGCATTCACCCCTCCACTTT.

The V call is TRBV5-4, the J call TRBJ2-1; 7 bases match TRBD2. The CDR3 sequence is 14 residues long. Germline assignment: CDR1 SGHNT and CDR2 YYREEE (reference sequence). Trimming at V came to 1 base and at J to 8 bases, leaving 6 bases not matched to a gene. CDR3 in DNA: TGTGCCAGCAGCTTGACACTAGCGTCGGATGAGCAGTTCTTC. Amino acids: CASSLTLASDEQFF.

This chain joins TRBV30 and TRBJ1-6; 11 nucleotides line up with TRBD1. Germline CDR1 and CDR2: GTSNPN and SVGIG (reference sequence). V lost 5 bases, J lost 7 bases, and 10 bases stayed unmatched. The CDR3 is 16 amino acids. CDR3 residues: CAWETLGTGGNSPLHF. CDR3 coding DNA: TGTGCCTGGGAGACTTTAGGGACAGGGGGGAATTCACCCCTCCACTTT.

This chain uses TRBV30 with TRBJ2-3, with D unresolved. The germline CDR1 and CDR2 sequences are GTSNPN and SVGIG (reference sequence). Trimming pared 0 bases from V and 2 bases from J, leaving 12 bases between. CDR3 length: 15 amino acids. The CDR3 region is CAWSVFHQATDTQYF. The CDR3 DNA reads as TGTGCCTGGAGTGTCTTTCATCAGGCCACAGATACGCAGTATTTT.

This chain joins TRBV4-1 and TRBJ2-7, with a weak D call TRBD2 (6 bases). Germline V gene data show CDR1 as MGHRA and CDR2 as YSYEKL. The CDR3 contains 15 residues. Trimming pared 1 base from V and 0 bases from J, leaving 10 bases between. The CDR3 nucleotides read TGCGCCAGCAGCCAAGGGACTACAAGCTCCTACGAGCAGTACTTC. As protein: CASSQGTTSSYEQYF.

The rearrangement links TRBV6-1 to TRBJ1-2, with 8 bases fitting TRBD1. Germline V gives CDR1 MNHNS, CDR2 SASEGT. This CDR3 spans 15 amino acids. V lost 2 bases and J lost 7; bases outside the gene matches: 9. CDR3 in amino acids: CASSERWTGSGGYTF. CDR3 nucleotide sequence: TGTGCCAGCAGTGAACGGTGGACAGGGAGTGGTGGCTACACCTTC.

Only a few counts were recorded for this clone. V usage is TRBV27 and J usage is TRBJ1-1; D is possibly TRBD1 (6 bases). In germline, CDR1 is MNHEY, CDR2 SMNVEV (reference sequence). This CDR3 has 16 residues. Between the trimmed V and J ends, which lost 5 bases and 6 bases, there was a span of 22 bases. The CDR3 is CASSPPGGARIAEAFF. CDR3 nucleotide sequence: TGTGCCAGCAGTCCACCCGGGGGGGCGCGAATCGCTGAAGCTTTCTTT.

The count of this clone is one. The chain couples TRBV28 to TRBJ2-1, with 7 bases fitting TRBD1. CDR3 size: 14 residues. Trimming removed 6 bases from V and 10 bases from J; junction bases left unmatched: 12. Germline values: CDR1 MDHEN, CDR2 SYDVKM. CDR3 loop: CASRGFDGTEEQFF. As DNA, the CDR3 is TGTGCCAGCAGGGGGTTTGATGGGACAGAGGAGCAGTTCTTC.

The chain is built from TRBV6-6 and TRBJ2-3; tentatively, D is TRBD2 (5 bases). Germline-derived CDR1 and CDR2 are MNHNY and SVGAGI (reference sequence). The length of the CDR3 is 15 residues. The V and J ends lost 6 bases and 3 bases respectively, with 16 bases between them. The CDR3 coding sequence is TGTGCCAGCAGCTACGGGCGGCGAGGGACAGATACGCAGTATTTT. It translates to CASSYGRRGTDTQYF.